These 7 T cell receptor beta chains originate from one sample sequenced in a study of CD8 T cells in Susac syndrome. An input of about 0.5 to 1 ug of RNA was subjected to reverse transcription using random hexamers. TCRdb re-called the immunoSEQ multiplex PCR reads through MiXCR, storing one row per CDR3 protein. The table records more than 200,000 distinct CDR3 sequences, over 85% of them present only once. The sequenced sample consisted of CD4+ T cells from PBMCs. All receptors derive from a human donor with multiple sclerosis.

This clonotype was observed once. CDR3: CSVEGTGLGYTF. The DNA of the CDR3 is TGCAGCGTTGAAGGGACAGGGCTGGGCTACACCTTC. The V gene is TRBV29-1, the J gene TRBJ1-2; 8 bases line up with TRBD1. Germline V gene lookup returns CDR1 SQVTM and CDR2 ANQGSEA. V shed 1 base and J 8 bases; nucleotides not matched to a gene: 3. The CDR3 has 12 residues.

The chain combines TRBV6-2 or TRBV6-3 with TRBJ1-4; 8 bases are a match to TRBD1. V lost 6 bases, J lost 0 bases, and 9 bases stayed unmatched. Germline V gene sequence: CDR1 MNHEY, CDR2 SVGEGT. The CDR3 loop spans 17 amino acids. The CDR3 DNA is TGTGCCAGCAGGGACAGGGCTCAAACAGCAACTAATGAAAAACTGTTTTTT. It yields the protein CASRDRAQTATNEKLFF.

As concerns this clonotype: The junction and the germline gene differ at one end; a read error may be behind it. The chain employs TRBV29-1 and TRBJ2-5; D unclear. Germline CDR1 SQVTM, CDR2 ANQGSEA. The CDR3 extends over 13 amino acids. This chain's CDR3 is CSVQDPGLETQYF. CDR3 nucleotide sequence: TGCAGCGTTCAAGACCCGGGTCTAGAGACCCAGTACTTC.

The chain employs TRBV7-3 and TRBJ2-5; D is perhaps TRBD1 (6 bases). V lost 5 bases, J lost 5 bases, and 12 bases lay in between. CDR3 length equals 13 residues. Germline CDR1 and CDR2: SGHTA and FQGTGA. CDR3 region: CASSLLQGETQYF. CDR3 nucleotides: TGTGCCAGCAGCCTACTCCAGGGGGAGACCCAGTACTTC.

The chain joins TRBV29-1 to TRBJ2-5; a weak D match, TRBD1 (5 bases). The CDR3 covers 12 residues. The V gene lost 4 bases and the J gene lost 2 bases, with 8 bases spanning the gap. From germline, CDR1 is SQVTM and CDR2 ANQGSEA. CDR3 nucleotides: TGCAGCGTTGGGTCAGGGCAAGAGACCCAGTACTTC. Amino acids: CSVGSGQETQYF.

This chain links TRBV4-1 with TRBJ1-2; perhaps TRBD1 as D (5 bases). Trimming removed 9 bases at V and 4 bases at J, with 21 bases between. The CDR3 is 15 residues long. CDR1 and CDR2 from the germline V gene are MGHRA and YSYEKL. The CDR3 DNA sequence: TGCGCCAGTCAGCCTACCGGTGACAGAAGCTATGGCTACACCTTC. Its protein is CASQPTGDRSYGYTF.

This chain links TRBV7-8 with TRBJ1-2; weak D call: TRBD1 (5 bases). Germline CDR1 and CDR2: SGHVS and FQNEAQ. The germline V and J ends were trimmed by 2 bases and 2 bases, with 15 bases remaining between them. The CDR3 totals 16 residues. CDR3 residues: CASSLLGVNLNYGYTF. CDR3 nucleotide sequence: TGTGCCAGCAGCTTATTGGGGGTAAACTTGAACTATGGCTACACCTTC.